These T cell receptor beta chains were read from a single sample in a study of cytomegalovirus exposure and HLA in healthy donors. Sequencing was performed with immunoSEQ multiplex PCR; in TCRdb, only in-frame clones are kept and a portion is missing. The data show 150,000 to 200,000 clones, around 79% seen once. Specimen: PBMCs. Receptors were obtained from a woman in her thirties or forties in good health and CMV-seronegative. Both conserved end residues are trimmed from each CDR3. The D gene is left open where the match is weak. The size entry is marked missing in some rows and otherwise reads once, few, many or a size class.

ASTPTGGLNEKLF,TRBJ1-4,-,TRBD1,TRBV6-1
ASSITWEGRAF,TRBJ1-1,-,-,TRBV19
ASPNEGGTDTEAF,TRBJ1-1,-,-,TRBV6-1
ASRGTVNQPQH,TRBJ1-5,-,TRBD1,TRBV27
ASSLGAGRNGYT,TRBJ1-2,-,-,TRBV5-4
ASSSNSGTATEAF,TRBJ1-1,few,TRBD1,TRBV6-5
ASAFSLQGSRHEQY,TRBJ2-7,-,-,TRBV10-3
SVAMGQGDAEAF,TRBJ1-1,few,TRBD1,TRBV29-1
ASSQVGQALYGYT,TRBJ1-2,many,-,TRBV4-2
SVLDSGKETQY,TRBJ2-5,-,-,TRBV29-1
ASSDGTGPFVPYGYT,TRBJ1-2,-,TRBD1,TRBV5-1
ASSPRTGRGETQY,TRBJ2-5,few,TRBD1,TRBV6-5
ASSDYQPGGDQAF,TRBJ1-1,-,-,TRBV2
ASSAGQGRFTEAF,TRBJ1-1,-,TRBD1,TRBV9
ASSQGWTYEQY,-,-,-,TRBV19
ASSEVVNTEAF,TRBJ1-1,-,-,TRBV2
ASSLGRGTGSSYNSPLH,TRBJ1-6,-,TRBD1,TRBV5-1
ASSMGLAGSYEQY,TRBJ2-7,-,TRBD2,TRBV9
ASSGTLAGGLADTQY,TRBJ2-3,-,TRBD2,TRBV5-4
ASSPAGTTTYEQY,TRBJ2-7,-,TRBD2,TRBV19
ASSELAGRNNEQF,TRBJ2-1,-,TRBD2,TRBV6-1
ASSPHLGGEAF,TRBJ1-1,few,-,TRBV27